This entry concerns a single T cell receptor (beta chain). What it binds is unknown. This sample is part of a study of T cell responses to AZD1222 COVID-19 vaccine. Whole-study results and caveats: Across the whole spike, CD4 TCRs peaked at regions 160-218 and 743-854.

Assay used: immunoSEQ multiplex PCR; TCRdb lists only in-frame clones, some missing. The table shows around 110,000 clones, with about 86% occurring only once. The TCR originated in an adult in good health. Specimen: peripheral blood, collected on day 0 of AZD1222 vaccination.

The CDR3 DNA follows: TGTGCCAGTAGTCCCTGGACAGGGGACAATGAGCAGTTCTTC. This translates into CASSPWTGDNEQFF. This sequence joins TRBV19 and TRBJ2-1; 9 positions match TRBD1. The CDR3 spans 14 residues. V shed 5 bases, J shed 5 bases, and the junction held 4 bases outside the gene matches. Germline V gives CDR1 LNHDA, CDR2 SQIVND (reference sequence).